This is a list of T cell receptor beta chains from one sample in a study of blood T cell repertoires in COVID-19. TCRdb's copy holds only in-frame clones and misses some; the assay was immunoSEQ multiplex PCR. The table shows approximately 290,000 clones, with roughly 87% occurring only once. Material: peripheral blood. Receptors were obtained from a man younger than 35 with active or convalescent COVID-19. The CDR3 runs from the conserved cysteine through the conserved F or W. D genes are given only for firm matches. Size values are once, few and many counts, or a class for expanded clones, and some rows have none.

once,TRBJ2-7,TRBV27,14,-,TGTGCCAGCAGTTTATCACGGGGGTCCTACGAGCAGTACTTC,CASSLSRGSYEQYF
-,TRBJ2-1,TRBV12-3/TRBV12-4,13,-,TGTGCCAGCAGTTCCAGCGGCTACAATGAGCAGTTCTTC,CASSSSGYNEQFF
-,TRBJ1-2,TRBV11-2,15,-,TGTGCCAGCAGCTTAGGCCCTACTCGGGTTGGCGGCTACACCTTC,CASSLGPTRVGGYTF
-,TRBJ2-2,TRBV6-1,15,-,TGTGCCAGCAGTGAAACTGGCAGGGGGGTTGGGGAGCTGTTTTTT,CASSETGRGVGELFF
-,TRBJ1-4,TRBV19,14,-,TGTGCCAGTAGACCCACGCGAGGAGTAGAAAAACTGTTTTTT,CASRPTRGVEKLFF
-,TRBJ1-6,TRBV28,12,-,TGTGCCAGCCTAGCCCTGCAATCACCCCTCCACTTT,CASLALQSPLHF
-,TRBJ1-4,TRBV2,14,TRBD1,TGTGCCAGCAGCCGACAGGGACCTAATGAAAAACTGTTTTTT,CASSRQGPNEKLFF
-,TRBJ1-5,TRBV27,19,TRBD1,TGTGCCAGCAGTGCCGGACCGGGACAGGGGGCTTTAGGGAATCAGCCCCAGCATTTT,CASSAGPGQGALGNQPQHF
-,TRBJ1-2,TRBV13,14,TRBD1,TGTGCCAGCAGCTTAGTTCGCAGGGGGAACGGCTACACCTTC,CASSLVRRGNGYTF
once,TRBJ1-1,TRBV18,17,TRBD1,TGTGCCAGCTCACTCAAGGGACAGGGGGCTATGAACACTGAAGCTTTCTTT,CASSLKGQGAMNTEAFF
-,TRBJ2-7,TRBV28,15,-,TGTGCCAGCAGTTTAGGCGGGACAGCCTCCTACGAGCAGTACTTC,CASSLGGTASYEQYF
-,TRBJ2-3,TRBV7-9,16,TRBD1,TGTGCCAGCAGCTTAGTGGAGACAGGGGTGACAGATACGCAGTATTTT,CASSLVETGVTDTQYF
-,TRBJ2-2,TRBV27,14,TRBD2,TGTGCCAGCATTTCCCTAGCGGGCACCGGGGAGCTGTTTTTT,CASISLAGTGELFF
-,TRBJ1-1,TRBV5-8,16,-,TGTGCCAGCAGCTTGGCCGTCGGTCGGTTGAACACTGAAGCTTTCTTT,CASSLAVGRLNTEAFF
-,TRBJ2-3,TRBV5-6,14,-,TGTGCCAGCAGCTCCTCCGGCGGGCTGGATACGCAGTATTTT,CASSSSGGLDTQYF